This T cell receptor beta chain derives from a study of human T cells and chemical hapten exposure. Noted time point: pre-sensitization, week 0. Treatment described: therapeutic diphenylcyclopropenone sensitization with weekly scalp DPC. Blood draws came before every patch-test application. Researchers extracted total RNA from unfractionated whole blood. V lost 4 bases and J 1 base, leaving 13 bases between the germline ends. This CDR3 has 15 amino acids. The germline V gene encodes CDR1 SNHLY and CDR2 FYNNEI. This clonotype was seen only a few times. TCRdb re-analysed the RACE reads in MiXCR, keeping a single row per CDR3 protein. Of about 60,000 distinct CDR3 sequences in the sample, about 11% were seen once.

This chain joins TRBV2 and TRBJ2-5; maybe TRBD2 (6 bases). This TCR came from a middle-aged woman with alopecia areata. Some clones in this sample may be carry-over from other donors' samples. The material was whole blood, obtained in connection with sensitization to the hapten diphenylcyclopropenone (DPC). The CDR3 bases are TGTGCCAGCAGTGGGGGTAGCGGCCGCCAAGAGACCCAGTACTTC. It encodes CASSGGSGRQETQYF.